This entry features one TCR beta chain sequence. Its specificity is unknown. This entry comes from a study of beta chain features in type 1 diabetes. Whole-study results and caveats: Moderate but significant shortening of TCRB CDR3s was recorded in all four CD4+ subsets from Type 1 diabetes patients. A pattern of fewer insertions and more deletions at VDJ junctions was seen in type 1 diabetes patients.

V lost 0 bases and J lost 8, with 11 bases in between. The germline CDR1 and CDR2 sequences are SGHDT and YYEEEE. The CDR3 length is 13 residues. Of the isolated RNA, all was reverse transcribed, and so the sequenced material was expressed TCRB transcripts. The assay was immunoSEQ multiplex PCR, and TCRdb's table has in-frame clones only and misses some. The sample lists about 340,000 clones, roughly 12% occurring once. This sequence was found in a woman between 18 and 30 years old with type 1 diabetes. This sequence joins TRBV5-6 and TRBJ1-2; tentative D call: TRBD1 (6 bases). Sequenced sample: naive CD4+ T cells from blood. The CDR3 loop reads CASSLDRDQGYTF. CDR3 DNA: TGTGCCAGCAGCTTGGACAGGGACCAAGGCTACACCTTC.